This passage covers 5 T cell receptor beta chains from one sample sequenced in a study of human T cells and chemical hapten exposure. The time point: patch test 1, 2 weeks after DPC sensitization. Specified treatment: therapeutic diphenylcyclopropenone sensitization with weekly scalp DPC. Using its own MiXCR run on the RACE reads, TCRdb lists one record per CDR3 protein. The profile covers 180,000 or so distinct CDR3 sequences, with roughly 14% appearing a single time and about 1.7% taken by the ten largest. The input for sequencing was whole blood, taken in connection with sensitization to the hapten diphenylcyclopropenone (DPC). The origin of the receptors is a woman aged 25 to 39 with alopecia areata. Some clones in this sample may be carry-over from other donors' samples.

The rearrangement links TRBV28 to TRBJ1-1, with D tentatively TRBD1 (6 bases). CDR3 size: 14 residues. The germline CDR1 and CDR2 sequences are MDHEN and SYDVKM. Trimming shortened V by 6 bases and J by 4 bases, and 15 bases separated the two germline ends. CDR3 protein: CASSRTGKGTEAFF. The CDR3 nucleotides are TGTGCCAGCAGCAGAACAGGGAAGGGCACTGAAGCTTTCTTT. The variable domain in full, completed from reference TRBV28 and TRBJ1-1, reads DVKVTQSSRYLVKRTGEKVFLECVQDMDHENMFWYRQDPGLGLRLIYFSYDVKMKEKGDIPEGYSVSREKKERFSLILESASTNQTSMYLCASSRTGKGTEAFFGQGTRLTVV.

In DNA, the CDR3 is TGTGCCAGCAGAGAGACCCATACCGGGGATTTGTACTTC. Translated: CASRETHTGDLYF. The chain is built from TRBV25-1 and TRBJ2-7; D is possibly TRBD2 (5 bases). This CDR3 contains 13 residues. From germline, CDR1 is MGHDK and CDR2 SYGVNS. Trimming pared 6 bases from V and 12 bases from J, leaving 21 bases between.

The rearrangement links TRBV29-1 to TRBJ1-4; 7 nucleotides line up with TRBD1. Trimming at V came to 6 bases and at J to 5 bases, leaving 6 bases not matched to a gene. Looked up from germline, CDR1 is SQVTM and CDR2 is ANQGSEA. CDR3 size: 13 residues. CDR3 coding DNA: TGCAGCGTCGCGGGACAGTACAATGAAAAACTGTTTTTT. It specifies CSVAGQYNEKLFF.

The CDR3 bases are TGCAGTGCTAGAGATATGAGAAGCGGGAGGTTCGATGAGCAGTTCTTC. Translation: CSARDMRSGRFDEQFF. The chain joins TRBV20-1 to TRBJ2-1; 9 bases fit TRBD2. Trimming removed 0 bases from V and 8 bases from J; junction bases left unmatched: 11. This CDR3 has 16 residues. Germline V gene data show CDR1 as DFQATT and CDR2 as SNEGSKA (reference sequence).

The rearrangement links TRBV29-1 to TRBJ2-7; 10 bases match TRBD2. This CDR3 comprises 16 residues. CDR1 is SQVTM, CDR2 ANQGSEA, per germline. Unmatched junction bases numbered 17, after V lost 7 bases and J lost 5 bases. CDR3 in amino acids: CSAMGASGSMADEQYF. The CDR3 DNA reads as TGCAGCGCCATGGGGGCTAGCGGGAGCATGGCAGACGAGCAGTACTTC.